This T cell receptor (beta chain) was observed in a study of cytomegalovirus exposure and HLA in healthy donors. Findings and limits, study-wide: Later, an analysis found that common viral pathogens appeared to be linked with several of the most significant clusters.

The primer mix had 60 Vbeta and 13 Jbeta primers. The method was immunoSEQ multiplex PCR; TCRdb's version includes in-frame clones alone and lacks a portion of them. This sample has approximately 93,000 clones, with about four fifths found just once. Those who donated were healthy bone marrow donors. Though probably carrying unrecorded immune exposures, donors were nominally healthy at sampling. This CDR3 is built from 18 residues. Germline values: CDR1 SGHDT, CDR2 YYEEEE. Trimming removed 3 bases from V and 4 bases from J; junction bases left unmatched: 18. This clone was seen only a few times. Its antigen is undetermined.

The origin of this receptor is a woman aged 40-49 years in good health and CMV-seronegative. The rearrangement joins TRBV5-6 to TRBJ1-2; 7 bases agree with TRBD1. The sequenced material came from PBMCs. The CDR3 nucleotides are TGTGCCAGCAGCTCCGGACAGGCCGGCGGCCCATTAGGCTATGGCTACACCTTC. Its protein product is CASSSGQAGGPLGYGYTF.